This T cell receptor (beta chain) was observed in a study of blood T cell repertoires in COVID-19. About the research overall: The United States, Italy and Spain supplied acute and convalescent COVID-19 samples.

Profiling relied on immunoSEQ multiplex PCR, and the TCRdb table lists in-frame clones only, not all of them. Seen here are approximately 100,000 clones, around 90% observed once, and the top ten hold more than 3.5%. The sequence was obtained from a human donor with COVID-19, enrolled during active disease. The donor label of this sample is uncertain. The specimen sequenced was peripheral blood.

The CDR3 nucleotides are TGTGCCATCAGTGACGGAGGGAGGAGTGGCTACACCTTC. It encodes CAISDGGRSGYTF. This chain links TRBV10-3 with TRBJ1-2; D remains unclear. V was clipped by 3 bases and J by 7 bases, with 12 bases between them. The length of the CDR3 is 13 residues. CDR1 and CDR2 (germline): ENHRY, SYGVKD.